This T cell receptor (beta chain) was captured in a study of T cells expressing NK-cell markers. TCRdb re-called the 5' RACE reads; one entry per CDR3 protein, DNA not given. The sample spans 150,000 to 200,000 distinct CDR3 sequences; the ten largest clones claim roughly 21%. This CDR3 is 15 amino acids long. The germline CDR1 and CDR2 sequences are MNHEY and SMNVEV (reference sequence). The sample taken for sequencing was blood T cells: a sorted CD56 or NKG2C T cell subset, CD4+ or CD8+ T cells, or bulk PBMC T cells (not recorded which). This chain uses TRBV27 with TRBJ2-5; TCRdb returns TRBD1, unconfirmable since there is no DNA. The TCR sequence derives from a man aged 18-70 years in good health. This CDR3 is CASSPLLTGQETQYF.